This T cell receptor beta chain was captured in a study of OX40 agonist ivuxolimab in advanced cancers. This clone was picked up one time. Exclusion of a patient followed from autoimmune disease history or systemic immunosuppression. The table came from immunoSEQ multiplex PCR; TCRdb's copy has only in-frame clones and leaves some out. In the table there are around 45,000 clones, about 74% of which are singletons. The source material was CD4+ or CD8+ T cells sorted from blood, sampled in a trial of the OX40 agonist ivuxolimab. The source is an adult with an advanced solid tumor such as melanoma, head and neck, liver or kidney cancer.

CDR3 region: CASSTVGGPTPYEQYF. DNA of the CDR3: TGTGCCAGCAGCACCGTAGGGGGCCCAACGCCCTACGAGCAGTACTTC. This chain links TRBV5-4 with TRBJ2-7; 7 positions match TRBD1. V dropped 4 bases and J dropped 2; count of bases not matched to a gene: 12. Germline-derived CDR1 and CDR2 are SGHNT and YYREEE (reference sequence). The CDR3 contains 16 residues.